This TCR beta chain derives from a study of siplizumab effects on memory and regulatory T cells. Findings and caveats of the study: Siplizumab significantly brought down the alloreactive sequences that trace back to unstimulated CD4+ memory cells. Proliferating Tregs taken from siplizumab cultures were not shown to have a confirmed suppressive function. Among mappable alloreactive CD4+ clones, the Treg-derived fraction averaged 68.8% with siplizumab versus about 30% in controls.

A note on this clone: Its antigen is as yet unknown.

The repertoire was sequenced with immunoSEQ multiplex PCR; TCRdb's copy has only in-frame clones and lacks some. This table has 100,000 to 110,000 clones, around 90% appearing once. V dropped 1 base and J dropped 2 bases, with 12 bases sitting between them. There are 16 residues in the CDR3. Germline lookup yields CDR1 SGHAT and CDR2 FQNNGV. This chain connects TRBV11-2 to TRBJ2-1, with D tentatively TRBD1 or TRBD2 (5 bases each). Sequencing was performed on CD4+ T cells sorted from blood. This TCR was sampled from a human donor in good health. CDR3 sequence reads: CASSLVWDGAYNEQFF. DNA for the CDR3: TGTGCCAGCAGCTTAGTTTGGGACGGGGCCTACAATGAGCAGTTCTTC.